These T cell receptor beta chains were read from a single sample in a study of OX40 agonist ivuxolimab in advanced cancers. Repertoires were generated with immunoSEQ multiplex PCR, while TCRdb's copy carries only in-frame clones and drops some. This table has fewer than 100,000 clones, around 88% appearing once. The input for sequencing was CD4+ or CD8+ T cells sorted from blood, taken in a trial of the OX40 agonist ivuxolimab. The source of these receptors is an adult with an advanced solid tumor such as melanoma, head and neck, liver or kidney cancer. The CDR3 runs from the conserved cysteine through the conserved F or W. The order of the fields is CDR3 protein, CDR3 DNA, D gene, V gene, J gene, clone size. A D gene is named only where the DNA matches it firmly. Not all rows give a size; the values are once, few, many and, for expanded clones, a class.

CDR3: CASSLWGLGEQYF
DNA: TGTGCCAGCAGTCTATGGGGTTTGGGCGAGCAGTACTTC
D: NA
V: TRBV6-5
J: TRBJ2-7
size: NA

CDR3: CASSPTTGGLRNTIYF
DNA: TGTGCCAGCAGCCCAACTACAGGGGGCCTCAGAAACACCATATATTTT
D: TRBD1
V: TRBV9
J: TRBJ1-3
size: NA

CDR3: CASTRLAGEQETQYF
DNA: TGTGCCAGCACGAGACTAGCGGGGGAACAAGAGACCCAGTACTTC
D: TRBD2
V: TRBV2
J: TRBJ2-5
size: NA

CDR3: CASSLDMMGPQHF
DNA: TGTGCCAGCAGCTTAGACATGATGGGGCCCCAGCATTTT
D: NA
V: TRBV7-2
J: TRBJ1-5
size: NA

CDR3: CASSPQGNYGYTF
DNA: TGTGCCAGCAGCCCTCAGGGAAACTATGGCTACACCTTC
D: NA
V: TRBV11-2
J: TRBJ1-2
size: NA

CDR3: CASSLSGPATNEKLFF
DNA: TGTGCCAGCAGCTTAAGTGGCCCCGCAACTAATGAAAAACTGTTTTTT
D: NA
V: TRBV5-5
J: TRBJ1-4
size: NA

CDR3: CASSTRRFYEQYF
DNA: TGTGCCAGTAGTACCAGGAGATTCTACGAGCAGTACTTC
D: NA
V: TRBV19
J: TRBJ2-7
size: NA

CDR3: CASSLSGGGDEQFF
DNA: TGCGCCAGCAGCTTGAGTGGAGGGGGCGATGAGCAGTTCTTC
D: NA
V: TRBV5-1
J: TRBJ2-1
size: once

CDR3: CASSGGVRGEKLFF
DNA: TGTGCCAGCAGCGGGGGGGTCCGGGGTGAAAAACTGTTTTTT
D: NA
V: TRBV11-2
J: TRBJ1-4
size: NA

CDR3: CAISEVGENYGYTF
DNA: TGTGCCATCAGTGAGGTCGGAGAGAACTATGGCTACACCTTC
D: NA
V: TRBV10-3
J: TRBJ1-2
size: NA

CDR3: CASSSTAAGNTIYF
DNA: TGTGCCAGCAGCTCGACCGCGGCTGGAAACACCATATATTTT
D: NA
V: TRBV7-3
J: TRBJ1-3
size: NA

CDR3: CASSLEAGSPWRYEQYF
DNA: TGTGCCAGCAGCTTAGAGGCAGGGTCCCCATGGCGTTACGAGCAGTACTTC
D: NA
V: TRBV11-2
J: TRBJ2-7
size: NA

CDR3: CASSLGRQETQYF
DNA: TGTGCCAGCAGCTTGGGCAGGCAGGAGACCCAGTACTTC
D: NA
V: TRBV5-4
J: TRBJ2-5
size: NA

CDR3: CASSGTGLGGTEAFF
DNA: TGTGCCAGCAGCGGGACAGGGTTAGGGGGCACTGAAGCTTTCTTT
D: TRBD1
V: TRBV7-2
J: TRBJ1-1
size: NA

CDR3: CASRSRGPQETQYF
DNA: TGTGCCAGCAGGAGCAGGGGGCCTCAAGAGACCCAGTACTTC
D: TRBD1
V: TRBV6-5
J: TRBJ2-5
size: NA

CDR3: CASRKARDRAPGELFF
DNA: TGTGCCAGCCGAAAAGCCCGGGACAGGGCCCCCGGGGAGCTGTTTTTT
D: TRBD1
V: TRBV27
J: TRBJ2-2
size: NA

CDR3: CASSFRGGELGNQPQHF
DNA: TGTGCCAGCAGCTTTCGCGGGGGCGAATTAGGCAATCAGCCCCAGCATTTT
D: NA
V: TRBV5-5
J: TRBJ1-5
size: NA

CDR3: CASSRQVGLGSPLHF
DNA: TGTGCCAGCAGTCGTCAGGTGGGGCTAGGGTCACCCCTCCACTTT
D: NA
V: TRBV7-2
J: TRBJ1-6
size: NA

CDR3: CASSQNRGDTQYF
DNA: TGCGCCAGCAGCCAGAACAGGGGAGATACGCAGTATTTT
D: TRBD1
V: TRBV4-1
J: TRBJ2-3
size: NA

CDR3: CASSQRGQGLETQYF
DNA: TGTGCCAGCAGCCAACGGGGCCAGGGGTTAGAGACCCAGTACTTC
D: NA
V: TRBV14
J: TRBJ2-5
size: NA

CDR3: CASSDNSGGKLFF
DNA: TGTGCCAGCAGTGACAATTCCGGGGGAAAACTGTTTTTT
D: NA
V: TRBV6-1
J: TRBJ1-4
size: once

CDR3: CASSHGQGSGEQYF
DNA: TGTGCCAGCAGCCATGGACAGGGATCGGGCGAGCAGTACTTC
D: TRBD1
V: TRBV4-2
J: TRBJ2-7
size: once

CDR3: CASSQTAGRTNEKLFF
DNA: TGTGCCAGCAGCCAAACGGCAGGGCGCACTAATGAAAAACTGTTTTTT
D: NA
V: TRBV4-2
J: TRBJ1-4
size: NA

CDR3: CASGPGGNEKLFF
DNA: TGTGCCAGCGGTCCAGGGGGAAATGAAAAACTGTTTTTT
D: TRBD1
V: TRBV9
J: TRBJ1-4
size: NA

CDR3: CASSFWLVDTIYF
DNA: TGTGCCAGCAGCTTTTGGTTAGTTGACACCATATATTTT
D: NA
V: TRBV7-6
J: TRBJ1-3
size: NA

CDR3: CASSPQGPRGTEAFF
DNA: TGTGCCAGCAGCCCTCAGGGTCCCCGGGGCACTGAAGCTTTCTTT
D: NA
V: TRBV7-3
J: TRBJ1-1
size: NA

CDR3: CASSWGQGVGELFF
DNA: TGTGCCAGCAGCTGGGGACAGGGGGTCGGGGAGCTGTTTTTT
D: TRBD1
V: TRBV11-3
J: TRBJ2-2
size: NA

CDR3: CASSPITGRNEKLFF
DNA: TGTGCCAGCTCTCCGATCACGGGACGGAATGAAAAACTGTTTTTT
D: NA
V: TRBV18
J: TRBJ1-4
size: NA

CDR3: CASSLAADTQYF
DNA: TGTGCCAGCAGCTTAGCGGCAGATACGCAGTATTTT
D: NA
V: TRBV7-2
J: TRBJ2-3
size: NA

CDR3: CASSWGQGANEQFF
DNA: TGTGCCAGCAGCTGGGGACAGGGGGCGAATGAGCAGTTCTTC
D: TRBD1
V: TRBV5-8
J: TRBJ2-1
size: NA

CDR3: CASSLGFERAVRRSNYGYTF
DNA: TGCGCCAGCAGCTTGGGGTTCGAGCGGGCGGTAAGAAGATCTAACTATGGCTACACCTTC
D: NA
V: TRBV5-1
J: TRBJ1-2
size: NA

CDR3: CASSIGAGSPSTISYNEQFF
DNA: TGTGCCAGTAGTATTGGGGCAGGGAGTCCCTCAACGATCTCCTACAATGAGCAGTTCTTC
D: NA
V: TRBV19
J: TRBJ2-1
size: NA

CDR3: CASSIRDFTSSYNEQFF
DNA: TGTGCCAGTAGTATTCGGGACTTTACGAGCTCCTACAATGAGCAGTTCTTC
D: NA
V: TRBV19
J: TRBJ2-1
size: NA

CDR3: CASSPPSALQETQYF
DNA: TGTGCCAGCTCACCACCTTCGGCCCTCCAAGAGACCCAGTACTTC
D: NA
V: TRBV18
J: TRBJ2-5
size: once

CDR3: CASSLLGLTQETQYF
DNA: TGCGCCAGCAGCTTGTTAGGACTGACCCAAGAGACCCAGTACTTC
D: NA
V: TRBV5-1
J: TRBJ2-5
size: few

CDR3: CASSPGETGRWTQHF
DNA: TGTGCCAGCTCACCAGGGGAGACAGGGAGGTGGACCCAGCATTTT
D: TRBD1
V: TRBV18
J: TRBJ1-5
size: NA

CDR3: CASSLVAGQGGTGELFF
DNA: TGTGCCAGCAGCTTAGTTGCGGGACAGGGAGGCACCGGGGAGCTGTTTTTT
D: TRBD1
V: TRBV7-2
J: TRBJ2-2
size: NA

CDR3: CASSLESTGGYPLYCTF
DNA: TGTGCCAGCAGCTTAGAAAGTACAGGGGGCTATCCTCTATATTGCACCTTC
D: TRBD1
V: TRBV7-8
J: TRBJ1-2
size: few

CDR3: CASSEDSYGYTF
DNA: TGTGCCAGCAGTGAGGACAGTTATGGCTACACCTTC
D: NA
V: TRBV2
J: TRBJ1-2
size: NA

CDR3: CASRRDTFSYEQYF
DNA: TGTGCCAGCAGGCGGGACACCTTTTCCTACGAGCAGTACTTC
D: NA
V: TRBV5-4
J: TRBJ2-7
size: once

CDR3: CASSYRGGQNTGELFF
DNA: TGTGCCAGCAGTTACCGAGGGGGACAGAACACCGGGGAGCTGTTTTTT
D: NA
V: TRBV6-6
J: TRBJ2-2
size: NA

CDR3: CASSPSTDTQYF
DNA: TGTGCCAGCAGCCCGAGCACAGATACGCAGTATTTT
D: NA
V: TRBV7-9
J: TRBJ2-3
size: NA

CDR3: CASSPPGGETQYF
DNA: TGTGCCAGCTCACCACCCGGAGGGGAGACCCAGTACTTC
D: NA
V: TRBV18
J: TRBJ2-5
size: once

CDR3: CASSPRDFFFNEKLFF
DNA: TGTGCCAGCAGTCCTAGGGACTTTTTTTTTAATGAAAAACTGTTTTTT
D: NA
V: TRBV28
J: TRBJ1-4
size: NA

CDR3: CASSPGLQETQYF
DNA: TGCGCCAGCAGTCCGGGACTCCAAGAGACCCAGTACTTC
D: NA
V: TRBV10-2
J: TRBJ2-5
size: NA

CDR3: CASSPYRVRPSGANVLTF
DNA: TGTGCCAGCAGCCCGTACAGGGTTCGTCCTTCTGGGGCCAACGTCCTGACTTTC
D: NA
V: TRBV7-3
J: TRBJ2-6
size: NA

CDR3: CASWGQPNTEAFF
DNA: TGTGCCAGCTGGGGACAGCCAAACACTGAAGCTTTCTTT
D: TRBD1
V: TRBV2
J: TRBJ1-1
size: few

CDR3: CASGLAPATHTDTQYF
DNA: TGTGCTAGTGGTTTGGCCCCAGCTACCCACACAGATACGCAGTATTTT
D: NA
V: TRBV12-5
J: TRBJ2-3
size: NA

CDR3: CASSQGTGQSLNTEAFF
DNA: TGCGCCAGCAGCCAAGGTACAGGACAGAGTTTGAACACTGAAGCTTTCTTT
D: NA
V: TRBV4-3
J: TRBJ1-1
size: NA

CDR3: CASSSRGPSNNSPLHF
DNA: TGTGCCAGCAGCTCGAGGGGGCCCTCAAATAATTCACCCCTCCACTTT
D: TRBD1
V: TRBV7-2
J: TRBJ1-6
size: once

CDR3: CASRRQGNPSGYTF
DNA: TGTGCCAGCAGGCGACAGGGGAACCCATCTGGCTACACCTTC
D: TRBD1
V: TRBV7-9
J: TRBJ1-2
size: NA

CDR3: CASSIRGNSYEQYF
DNA: TGTGCCAGTAGTATCCGGGGCAACTCCTACGAGCAGTACTTC
D: NA
V: TRBV19
J: TRBJ2-7
size: NA

CDR3: CASSPEGDRADTQYF
DNA: TGTGCCAGCAGCCCCGAGGGGGATCGGGCAGATACGCAGTATTTT
D: NA
V: TRBV7-3
J: TRBJ2-3
size: NA